This passage covers 17 T cell receptor beta chains from one sample sequenced in a study of cytomegalovirus exposure and HLA in healthy donors. The PCR ran on 60 Vbeta and 13 Jbeta primers. The table came from immunoSEQ multiplex PCR; TCRdb's copy has only in-frame clones and leaves some out. The sample lists approximately 210,000 clones; around 75% were seen once. The sequenced material came from PBMCs. The receptors stem from a male donor in good health and CMV-seropositive.

In its sample, this clone was seen a few times. This sequence joins TRBV5-8 and TRBJ2-3; D remains unclear. Germline V CDR1 and CDR2: SGHTS, YDEGEE. The CDR3 length is 14 residues. Trimming removed 1 base from V and 7 bases from J, with 13 bases in between. CDR3 residues: CASSLRVPPNTQYF. DNA of the CDR3: TGTGCCAGCAGCTTGCGGGTACCACCGAATACGCAGTATTTT. Drawing the rest from reference TRBV5-8 and TRBJ2-3, the complete variable domain is EAGVTQSPTHLIKTRGQQATLRCSPISGHTSVYWYQQALGLGLQFLLWYDEGEERNRGNFPPRFSGRQFPNYSSELNVNALELEDSALYLCASSLRVPPNTQYFGPGTRLTVL.

The chain links TRBV18 to TRBJ1-1; no clear D gene. CDR3 length: 14 residues. Germline V gives CDR1 KGHSH, CDR2 LQKENI. The V end lost 6 bases, the J end lost 3 bases, and 14 bases lay between the germline ends. In DNA form, the CDR3 reads TGTGCCAGCTCTCTCTCCGACCGGGACACTGAAGCTTTCTTT. Encoded protein: CASSLSDRDTEAFF.

This clone appeared a few times. Since the CDR3 does not end with the conserved phenylalanine or tryptophan, this likely comes from a read error. The limits of the CDR3 on the DNA are not certain, so only TCRdb's listed CDR3 is given. The chain uses TRBV21-1 and TRBJ1-3. TRBV21-1 has pseudogene status. The CDR3 is 12 amino acids long, termini counted. CDR3 in amino acids: CASSKAEAGPYD.

For this clone: The same CDR3 can be traced to other DNA sequences in this sample. The genes are TRBV7-8 and TRBJ1-5; unclear D gene. From germline, CDR1 is SGHVS and CDR2 FQNEAQ. The CDR3 is made up of 15 amino acids. Trimming left V 1 base short and J 4 bases short, with 11 bases between. CDR3 sequence: CASSLVLSGNQPQHF. In DNA form, the CDR3 reads TGTGCCAGCAGCTTAGTATTGTCGGGTAATCAGCCCCAGCATTTT.

This clone was seen only once. The chain recombines TRBV6-1 with TRBJ1-2; 8 nucleotides match TRBD1. The V segment lost 5 bases and the J segment 7 bases; nucleotides outside the gene matches: 3. CDR3 size: 12 residues. Germline lookup yields CDR1 MNHNS and CDR2 SASEGT. The CDR3 loop is CASSLDRGGYTF. The CDR3 region has the DNA TGTGCCAGCAGTCTAGACAGGGGTGGCTACACCTTC.

The rearrangement links TRBV9 to TRBJ2-7; D unresolved. The CDR3 contains 13 residues. The V and J ends lost 3 bases and 2 bases respectively, with 9 bases between them. Germline CDR1 SGDLS, CDR2 YYNGEE. CDR3 sequence reads: CASSARVPYEQYF. CDR3 DNA sequence: TGTGCCAGCAGCGCGCGAGTCCCCTACGAGCAGTACTTC.

The V and J genes are TRBV5-8 and TRBJ2-1, with 9 positions matching TRBD2. The CDR3 has 17 amino acids. Germline trimming cut 3 bases from V and 9 bases from J; bases unmatched to any gene: 16. Germline values: CDR1 SGHTS, CDR2 YDEGEE. In nucleotides, the CDR3 is TGTGCCAGCAGCTCCCGTTCAAGCGGGAGGCAAGGCGGTGAGCAGTTCTTC. This codes for CASSSRSSGRQGGEQFF.

The chain employs TRBV7-9 and TRBJ2-5, with D perhaps given as TRBD1 or TRBD2 (5 bases each). The J call may be wrong; the DNA end is better matched by TRBJ2-7. The CDR3 runs 13 residues. Germline V gives CDR1 SEHNR, CDR2 FQNEAQ (reference sequence). Here the CDR3 DNA reads TGTGCCATCAGGGAGAGCCTTATCGGCGAGCAGTACTTC. Residues: CAIRESLIGEQYF.

This clone was counted once. The CDR3 bases are TGTGCCAGCACCCTCCCCAGCGGGATGAAAACCGGGGAGCTGTTTTTT. Translated: CASTLPSGMKTGELFF. This chain links TRBV7-3 with TRBJ2-2; TRBD2 matches at 7 bases. The CDR3 has 16 amino acids. Germline V CDR1 and CDR2: SGHTA, FQGTGA. V lost 7 bases, J lost 5 bases, and 13 bases stayed unmatched.

The chain carries TRBV29-1 and TRBJ2-1; 16 bases agree with TRBD2. The germline gives CDR1 SQVTM, CDR2 ANQGSEA. The V and J ends lost 7 bases and 8 bases, in that order; junction bases with no gene match: 11. The CDR3 consists of 16 residues. The CDR3: CSGAGLAGGPDYEQFF. CDR3 nucleotide sequence: TGCAGCGGGGCGGGACTAGCGGGAGGGCCGGATTATGAGCAGTTCTTC.

This chain uses TRBV9 with TRBJ2-2; TRBD1 aligns across 7 bases. The CDR3 has 17 amino acids. The junction had 8 bases not matched to a gene; V was cut back by 2 bases and J by 1 base. CDR1 is SGDLS, CDR2 YYNGEE, per germline. CDR3 loop: CASSVKGTARNTGELFF. The CDR3 coding sequence is TGTGCCAGCAGCGTGAAGGGGACAGCGAGGAACACCGGGGAGCTGTTTTTT.

In its sample, this clone was seen a few times. The V gene is TRBV19, the J gene TRBJ2-2; 8 positions agree with TRBD2. The CDR3 runs to 15 residues. Trimming removed 7 bases from V and 6 bases from J; junction bases left unmatched: 10. The germline CDR1 and CDR2 sequences are LNHDA and SQIVND (reference sequence). CDR3 in amino acids: CASNREGLGAGELFF. CDR3 nucleotide sequence: TGTGCCAGTAACCGGGAGGGCCTGGGAGCCGGGGAGCTGTTTTTT.

This clone was counted only a few times. The CDR3 region is CASSFGGEASYEQYF. In DNA, the CDR3 is TGTGCCAGCAGCTTTGGGGGGGAGGCCTCCTACGAGCAGTACTTC. The chain combines TRBV7-2 with TRBJ2-7; 7 bases are shared with TRBD2. V was clipped by 3 bases and J by 0 bases; unmatched bases: 5. This CDR3 spans 15 amino acids. Germline CDR1 and CDR2: SGHTA and FQGNSA.

This sequence joins TRBV14 and TRBJ1-4; no clear D gene. CDR1 is SGHDN and CDR2 is FVKESK in the germline V gene. The V and J ends lost 2 bases and 0 bases respectively, with 4 bases between them. The CDR3 is 14 amino acids. This CDR3 reads CASSQRATNEKLFF. The DNA for the CDR3 is TGTGCCAGCAGCCAAAGAGCAACTAATGAAAAACTGTTTTTT.

The chain uses TRBV6-5 and TRBJ2-7, with 12 positions matching TRBD1. The V and J ends lost 2 bases and 7 bases, in that order; junction bases with no gene match: 6. The CDR3 runs to 15 residues. CDR1 is MNHEY and CDR2 is SVGAGI in the germline V gene. The chain's CDR3 is CASSYRDRGLSEQYF. The CDR3 DNA is TGTGCCAGCAGTTACAGGGACAGGGGGCTGTCGGAGCAGTACTTC.

Points on this clone: The same CDR3 arises from other DNA sequences in this sample as well. This sequence joins TRBV7-2 and TRBJ2-7; 10 bases map to TRBD1. The CDR3 contains 14 residues. Germline V lookup: CDR1 SGHTA, CDR2 FQGNSA. V was pared by 5 bases and J by 3 bases, with 4 bases of the junction left unmatched. CDR3: CASSRGTGVYEQYF. The CDR3 DNA reads as TGTGCCAGCAGCCGTGGGACAGGGGTCTACGAGCAGTACTTC.

This clone was seen once. The gene calls are TRBV6-5 and TRBJ1-2; TRBD1 might be the D (5 bases). This CDR3 spans 12 amino acids. The germline V gene encodes CDR1 MNHEY and CDR2 SVGAGI. V lost 9 bases and J lost 3, with 11 bases in between. The CDR3 is CASKDIHYGYTF. CDR3 DNA sequence: TGTGCCAGTAAGGACATCCACTATGGCTACACCTTC.